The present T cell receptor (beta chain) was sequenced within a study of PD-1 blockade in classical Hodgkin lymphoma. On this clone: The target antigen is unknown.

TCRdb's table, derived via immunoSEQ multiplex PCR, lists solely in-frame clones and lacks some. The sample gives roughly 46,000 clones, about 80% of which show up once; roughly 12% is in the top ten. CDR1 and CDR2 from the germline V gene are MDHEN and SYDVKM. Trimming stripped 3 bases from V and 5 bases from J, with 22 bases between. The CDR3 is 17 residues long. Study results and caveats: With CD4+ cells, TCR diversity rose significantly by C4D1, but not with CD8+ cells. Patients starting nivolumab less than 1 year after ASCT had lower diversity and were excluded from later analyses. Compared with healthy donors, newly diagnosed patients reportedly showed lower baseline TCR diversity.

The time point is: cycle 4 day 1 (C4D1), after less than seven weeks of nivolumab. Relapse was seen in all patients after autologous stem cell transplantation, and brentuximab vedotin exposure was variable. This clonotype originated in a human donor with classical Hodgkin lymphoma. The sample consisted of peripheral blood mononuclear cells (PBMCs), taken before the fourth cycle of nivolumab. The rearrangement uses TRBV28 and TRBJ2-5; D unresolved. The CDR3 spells CASSFQRATGHGETQYF. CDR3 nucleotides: TGTGCCAGCAGTTTCCAGAGAGCCACGGGCCACGGGGAGACCCAGTACTTC. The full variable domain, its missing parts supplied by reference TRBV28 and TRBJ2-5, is DVKVTQSSRYLVKRTGEKVFLECVQDMDHENMFWYRQDPGLGLRLIYFSYDVKMKEKGDIPEGYSVSREKKERFSLILESASTNQTSMYLCASSFQRATGHGETQYFGPGTRLLVL.